A selection of T cell receptor beta chains follows, all from one sample in a study of blood T cells in healthy people across ages. TCRdb used MiXCR to reprocess the 5' RACE reads, holding one entry per CDR3 protein. The table shows over a million distinct CDR3 sequences, with 35% to 50% occurring only once. The source material was blood. These receptors all stem from a woman aged 55-69 years in good health. CDR3s include the opening cysteine and the closing phenylalanine or tryptophan. Fields, in order: clone size, V gene, D gene, J gene, CDR3 protein, CDR3 DNA. A D gene is named only where the DNA matches it firmly. For some rows the clone size is stated as once, few or many, or as a class when expanded; others skip it.

-	TRBV29-1	-	TRBJ2-1	CSVEIPGLTDEQFF	TGCAGCGTTGAAATCCCGGGCCTCACGGATGAGCAGTTCTTC
-	TRBV7-3	TRBD2	TRBJ2-5	CASSPLGGREGKETQYF	TGTGCCAGCAGCCCCCTGGGCGGGAGGGAGGGTAAAGAGACCCAGTACTTC
-	TRBV4-1	TRBD1	TRBJ2-6	CASSRPGQVASGANVLTF	TGCGCCAGCAGCCGACCGGGACAGGTGGCCTCTGGGGCCAACGTCCTGACTTTC
-	TRBV10-3	-	TRBJ2-2	CAINGGRGGRTGELFF	TGTGCCATCAATGGGGGGCGTGGCGGCAGGACCGGGGAGCTGTTTTTT
few	TRBV6-1	-	TRBJ1-2	CASSESSYGYTF	TGTGCCAGCAGTGAATCTTCTTATGGCTACACCTTC
few	TRBV14	TRBD1	TRBJ2-2	CASSRRTGQTNTGELFF	TGTGCCAGCAGCCGACGGACAGGGCAAACGAACACCGGGGAGCTGTTTTTT
-	TRBV20-1	TRBD1	TRBJ2-7	CSVQARTGGYEQYF	TGCAGTGTCCAGGCCCGAACAGGGGGCTACGAGCAGTACTTC
once	TRBV9	-	TRBJ2-1	CACSVGGNEQFF	TGTGCCTGCAGCGTAGGGGGTAATGAGCAGTTCTTC
-	TRBV20-1	-	TRBJ2-1	CSATSHSALYNEQFF	TGCAGTGCTACATCCCATAGCGCCCTTTACAATGAGCAGTTCTTC
-	TRBV29-1	TRBD1	TRBJ2-2	CSISQTGSNTGELFF	TGCAGCATTTCTCAGACAGGGTCCAACACCGGGGAGCTGTTTTTT
-	TRBV9	-	TRBJ2-7	CASSVSTSSYEQYF	TGTGCCAGCAGCGTTTCTACAAGCTCCTACGAGCAGTACTTC
-	TRBV24-1	-	TRBJ2-1	CATSDRRNHFSYNEQFF	TGTGCCACCAGTGACCGCCGGAACCATTTCTCCTACAATGAGCAGTTCTTC
few	TRBV7-2	TRBD1	TRBJ2-7	CASSVQGGSYEQYF	TGTGCCAGCAGCGTACAGGGGGGCTCCTACGAGCAGTACTTC
few	TRBV7-3	-	TRBJ2-3	CASSLMSQKTDTQYF	TGTGCCAGCAGCTTAATGTCCCAGAAAACAGATACGCAGTATTTT
-	TRBV28	TRBD2	TRBJ2-1	CASSRPTSGLNNEQFF	TGTGCCAGCAGCCGCCCCACTAGCGGGCTTAACAATGAGCAGTTCTTC
-	TRBV6-6	-	TRBJ2-5	CASKYQETQYF	TGTGCCAGCAAGTATCAAGAGACCCAGTACTTC
-	TRBV2	-	TRBJ2-3	CASSARGGGTDTQYF	TGTGCCAGCAGTGCGAGGGGTGGCGGCACAGATACGCAGTATTTT
-	TRBV5-5	-	TRBJ2-4	CASSPTVPRAGAKNIQYF	TGTGCCAGCAGCCCTACTGTCCCCAGGGCGGGAGCCAAAAACATTCAGTACTTC
-	TRBV20-1	-	TRBJ2-5	CSARGLEASGEETQYFGPGNF	-
-	TRBV7-2	TRBD1	TRBJ2-7	CASSPMTGFLYEQYF	TGTGCCAGCAGCCCAATGACAGGGTTCCTCTACGAGCAGTACTTC
-	TRBV4-1	-	TRBJ1-2	CASSQDWVRQGGYGYTF	TGCGCCAGCAGCCAAGATTGGGTCCGGCAGGGTGGCTATGGCTACACCTTC
-	TRBV7-2	-	TRBJ2-2	CASSSDYAGELFF	TGTGCCAGCAGCTCAGACTACGCCGGGGAGCTGTTTTTT
-	TRBV27	TRBD1	TRBJ2-1	CASLPRTGVNKQFF	TGTGCCAGCCTACCCCGGACAGGGGTGAATAAGCAGTTCTTC
-	TRBV10-3	-	TRBJ1-2	CAISRAQGLGYTF	TGTGCCATCAGTCGGGCTCAGGGCTTAGGCTACACCTTC
-	TRBV7-9	TRBD2	TRBJ2-5	CASSLTAGLETQYF	TGTGCCAGCAGCTTAACAGCGGGACTGGAGACCCAGTACTTC
-	TRBV6-5	TRBD2	TRBJ2-1	CASGSGSPNNEQFF	TGTGCCAGCGGGAGCGGGAGTCCGAACAATGAGCAGTTCTTC
few	TRBV7-2	TRBD2	TRBJ2-1	CASSPRASGSVEQFF	TGTGCCAGCAGCCCAAGGGCTAGCGGGAGCGTTGAGCAGTTCTTC
-	TRBV6-2/TRBV6-3	-	TRBJ2-1	CASSPRGGSFSYNEQFF	TGTGCCAGCAGTCCCCGCGGCGGAAGTTTTTCCTACAATGAGCAGTTCTTC
many	TRBV2	TRBD2	TRBJ2-1	CASSEWLAGGKGEQFF	TGTGCCAGCAGTGAATGGCTAGCGGGAGGTAAGGGTGAGCAGTTCTTC
-	TRBV18	TRBD1	TRBJ2-5	CASSPLEQGAQYF	TGTGCCAGCTCACCATTGGAACAGGGGGCGCAGTACTTC
once	TRBV5-1	TRBD1	TRBJ1-1	CASSLPDRGTEAFF	TGCGCCAGCAGCTTACCTGACAGGGGCACTGAAGCTTTCTTT
-	TRBV5-1	TRBD1	TRBJ1-2	CASSQETGAYGYTF	TGCGCCAGCAGCCAGGAGACAGGGGCCTATGGCTACACCTTC